The next 21 T cell receptor beta chains were all read from a single sample in a study of cytomegalovirus exposure and HLA in healthy donors. In the PCR, 60 Vbeta and 13 Jbeta primers were used. The repertoire was sequenced with immunoSEQ multiplex PCR; TCRdb's copy has only in-frame clones and lacks some. The sample data list about 170,000 clones. Sequencing was carried out using PBMCs. The receptors derive from a woman aged 18-30 years in good health and CMV-seropositive.

The V gene is TRBV6-5, the J gene TRBJ1-4, with D possibly matching TRBD1 (5 bases). CDR3 length: 16 amino acids. CDR1 MNHEY and CDR2 SVGAGI come from the germline V gene. The V gene lost 0 bases and the J gene lost 7 bases, with 15 bases spanning the gap. CDR3 residues: CASSYSSAGLSEKLFF. The CDR3 region has the DNA TGTGCCAGCAGTTACTCGTCCGCAGGGTTAAGTGAAAAACTGTTTTTT.

This rearrangement joins TRBV2 to TRBJ1-5, with TRBD1 matching 7 bases. The CDR3 sequence is 13 residues long. The germline V gene encodes CDR1 SNHLY and CDR2 FYNNEI. V was pared by 11 bases and J by 7 bases, with 11 bases of the junction left unmatched. The CDR3 is CAGQGDGGQPQHF. In DNA, the CDR3 is TGTGCCGGGCAGGGGGATGGTGGCCAGCCCCAGCATTTT.

The chain couples TRBV5-1 to TRBJ2-6, with 7 bases matching TRBD2. V gave up 0 bases and J gave up 4 bases; unmatched junction bases: 13. The germline V gene encodes CDR1 SGHRS and CDR2 YFSETQ. There are 19 residues in the CDR3. The CDR3 DNA reads TGCGCCAGCAGCTTGGAACCTAGCGGCCTTAGGAGGGGGGCCAACGTCCTGACTTTC. This translates into CASSLEPSGLRRGANVLTF.

The chain couples TRBV7-6 to TRBJ2-5; D possibly corresponds to TRBD2 (5 bases). In germline, CDR1 is SGHVS, CDR2 FNYEAQ. The length of the CDR3 is 14 residues. Trimming stripped 5 bases from V and 5 bases from J, with 15 bases between. CDR3 region: CASSKLELRETQYF. The CDR3 coding sequence is TGTGCCAGCAGCAAACTAGAGCTCCGGGAGACCCAGTACTTC.

This sequence joins TRBV7-9 and TRBJ1-1, with a tentative D call TRBD1 (5 bases). Germline values: CDR1 SEHNR, CDR2 FQNEAQ (reference sequence). CDR3 length equals 14 residues. V was clipped by 5 bases and J by 1 base, with 11 bases between them. The CDR3 sequence: CASSPDRGNTEAFF. CDR3 DNA: TGTGCCAGCAGCCCCGACAGAGGGAACACTGAAGCTTTCTTT.

The chain uses TRBV5-1 and TRBJ2-7; tentative D call: TRBD1 (6 bases). CDR1 and CDR2 (germline): SGHRS, YFSETQ. Trimming shortened V by 0 bases and J by 6 bases, and 13 bases separated the two germline ends. The CDR3 runs 14 residues. This CDR3 is CASSLGQDSGEQYF. DNA for the CDR3: TGCGCCAGCAGCTTGGGACAGGATAGTGGCGAGCAGTACTTC. The variable domain in full, completed from reference TRBV5-1 and TRBJ2-7, reads KAGVTQTPRYLIKTRGQQVTLSCSPISGHRSVSWYQQTPGQGLQFLFEYFSETQRNKGNFPGRFSGRQFSNSRSEMNVSTLELGDSALYLCASSLGQDSGEQYFGPGTRLTVT.

This chain connects TRBV27 to TRBJ1-5; D may be TRBD1 (5 bases). Trimming took 3 bases from V and 0 from J, leaving 12 bases between them. The CDR3 has 16 amino acids. Germline assignment: CDR1 MNHEY and CDR2 SMNVEV (reference sequence). The CDR3 loop reads CASSLGQGHSNQPQHF. CDR3 in DNA: TGTGCCAGCAGTTTGGGGCAGGGCCATAGCAATCAGCCCCAGCATTTT.

The rearrangement links TRBV10-3 to TRBJ2-3; 7 nucleotides line up with TRBD1. Trimming removed 5 bases from V and 2 bases from J; junction bases left unmatched: 4. Germline CDR1 is ENHRY and CDR2 is SYGVKD. The CDR3 is 14 amino acids. The CDR3 DNA sequence: TGTGCCATCAGTAGACAGGGAAACACAGATACGCAGTATTTT. Residues: CAISRQGNTDTQYF.

The genes are TRBV9 and TRBJ2-2; TRBD2 aligns across 7 bases. Germline V gene data show CDR1 as SGDLS and CDR2 as YYNGEE. J was trimmed by 0 bases and V by 6 bases; bases with no gene match: 5. The CDR3 is 15 residues long. DNA of the CDR3: TGTGCCAGCACCGGGGGGACCGCGAACACCGGGGAGCTGTTTTTT. Residues: CASTGGTANTGELFF.

The chain uses TRBV6-5 and TRBJ2-3; TRBD2 matches at 11 bases. The CDR3 spans 14 residues. Germline CDR1 reads MNHEY; CDR2 reads SVGAGI. The V gene end was trimmed by 5 bases and the J gene end by 3 bases; junction bases not matched to a gene: 1. The CDR3 protein is CASSLAGGTDTQYF. In DNA form, the CDR3 reads TGTGCCAGCAGTCTAGCGGGAGGTACAGATACGCAGTATTTT.

V and J are TRBV5-1 and TRBJ1-2; weak D call: TRBD1 (5 bases). The CDR3 extends over 16 amino acids. V lost 1 base to trimming and J lost 1 base, with 14 bases between them. Looked up from germline, CDR1 is SGHRS and CDR2 is YFSETQ. As DNA, the CDR3 is TGCGCCAGCAGCTTGAGCCAGGGTACCCTTAACTATGGCTACACCTTC. Amino acid sequence: CASSLSQGTLNYGYTF.

The chain employs TRBV5-1 and TRBJ2-3; D is possibly TRBD1 (6 bases). Trimming removed 4 bases at V and 2 bases at J, with 11 bases between. The germline V gene encodes CDR1 SGHRS and CDR2 YFSETQ. CDR3 length: 14 amino acids. CDR3 loop: CASSPDSNTDTQYF. DNA of the CDR3: TGCGCCAGCAGCCCGGACAGTAACACAGATACGCAGTATTTT.

The chain is built from TRBV5-1 and TRBJ2-3; TRBD2 agrees at 8 bases. The CDR3 extends over 16 amino acids. Germline CDR1 is SGHRS and CDR2 is YFSETQ. V trimming: 5 bases; J trimming: 2 bases; junction bases outside the gene matches: 10. The CDR3 spells CASSTALAGSTDTQYF. The CDR3 DNA is TGCGCCAGCAGTACAGCCTTAGCGGGATCCACAGATACGCAGTATTTT.

The chain joins TRBV9 to TRBJ2-3; 13 bases agree with TRBD2. The CDR3 spans 17 residues. After removal of 4 bases from V and 0 bases from J, the junction contained 5 bases not matched to a gene. From germline, CDR1 is SGDLS and CDR2 YYNGEE. The CDR3 DNA is TGTGCCAGCAGCTCGCGGACTAGCGGGGGTAGCACAGATACGCAGTATTTT. Translating it yields CASSSRTSGGSTDTQYF. Supplemented by reference TRBV9 and TRBJ2-3, the full variable domain reads DSGVTQTPKHLITATGQRVTLRCSPRSGDLSVYWYQQSLDQGLQFLIQYYNGEERAKGNILERFSAQQFPDLHSELNLSSLELGDSALYFCASSSRTSGGSTDTQYFGPGTRLTVL.

This sequence joins TRBV11-1 and TRBJ1-1; no definite D call. This CDR3 spans 11 amino acids. V shed 1 base and J shed 6 bases, with 3 bases lying between them. The V gene's germline CDR1 is SGHAT and CDR2 FQDESV (reference sequence). In nucleotides, the CDR3 is TGTGCCAGCAGCTTAGACTCTGAAGCTTTCTTT. This gives the protein CASSLDSEAFF.

V usage is TRBV19 and J usage is TRBJ2-1; the match to TRBD1 covers 7 bases. V shed 4 bases and J 0 bases; nucleotides not matched to a gene: 3. This CDR3 is 15 amino acids long. The V gene's germline CDR1 is LNHDA and CDR2 SQIVND (reference sequence). CDR3: CASSTRDSSYNEQFF. CDR3 bases: TGTGCCAGTAGTACCCGGGACAGCTCCTACAATGAGCAGTTCTTC.

The rearrangement links TRBV25-1 to TRBJ2-7; D remains unclear. The CDR3 is 14 residues long. The V gene lost 8 bases and the J gene lost 4 bases, with 18 bases spanning the gap. CDR1 and CDR2 from the germline V gene are MGHDK and SYGVNS. The CDR3 region is CASGGSYDVYEQYF. DNA of the CDR3: TGTGCCAGCGGTGGTAGCTACGACGTATACGAGCAGTACTTC.

This chain connects TRBV5-1 to TRBJ2-5; possible D gene TRBD1, 5 bases. Trimming pared 2 bases from V and 5 bases from J, leaving 13 bases between. Germline CDR1 reads SGHRS; CDR2 reads YFSETQ. The CDR3 has 14 residues. This chain's CDR3 is CASSFHGAEETQYF. The CDR3 region has the DNA TGCGCCAGCAGCTTCCATGGGGCTGAGGAGACCCAGTACTTC.

V is TRBV5-1 and J is TRBJ1-1; D is perhaps TRBD1 (6 bases). This CDR3 is built from 14 residues. Trimming stripped 9 bases from V and 3 bases from J, with 18 bases between. Germline CDR1 is SGHRS and CDR2 is YFSETQ. The CDR3 region has the DNA TGCGCCACAGGGGACGGGATGGGGGACACTGAAGCTTTCTTT. This gives the protein CATGDGMGDTEAFF.

V gene TRBV11-3 combines with J gene TRBJ1-1; 7 positions agree with TRBD1. V lost 5 bases, J lost 3 bases, and 6 bases stayed unmatched. The CDR3 length is 14 residues. From germline, CDR1 is SGHNT and CDR2 YENEEA. CDR3 sequence (DNA): TGTGCCAGCAGCGAACAGGGGACACACACTGAAGCTTTCTTT. Protein: CASSEQGTHTEAFF.

The chain links TRBV5-1 to TRBJ2-3; 12 bases line up with TRBD2. The V gene end was trimmed by 8 bases and the J gene end by 4 bases; junction bases not matched to a gene: 8. From germline, CDR1 is SGHRS and CDR2 YFSETQ. The CDR3 extends over 15 amino acids. CDR3 in amino acids: CASCGASGRADTQYF. The CDR3 bases are TGCGCCAGTTGCGGGGCTAGCGGGAGGGCAGATACGCAGTATTTT.